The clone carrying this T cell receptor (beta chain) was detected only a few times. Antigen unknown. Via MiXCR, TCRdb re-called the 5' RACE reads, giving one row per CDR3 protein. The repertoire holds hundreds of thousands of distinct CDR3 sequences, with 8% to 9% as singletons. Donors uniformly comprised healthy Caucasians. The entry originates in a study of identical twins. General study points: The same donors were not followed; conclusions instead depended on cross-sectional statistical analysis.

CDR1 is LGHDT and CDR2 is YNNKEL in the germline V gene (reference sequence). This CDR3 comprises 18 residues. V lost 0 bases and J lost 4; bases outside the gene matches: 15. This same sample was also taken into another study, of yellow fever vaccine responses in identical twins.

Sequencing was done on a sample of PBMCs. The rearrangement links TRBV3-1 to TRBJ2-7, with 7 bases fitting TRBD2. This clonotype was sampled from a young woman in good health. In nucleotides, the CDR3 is TGTGCCAGCAGCCAAGAGGGGGTCTTAAGGGAGGGCCTTTACGAGCAGTACTTC. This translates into CASSQEGVLREGLYEQYF.